The clone carrying this T cell receptor (beta chain) was found once. The data were obtained in a study of blood T cell repertoires in COVID-19. Generated by immunoSEQ multiplex PCR, the TCRdb table keeps only in-frame clones and is missing some. This table has fewer than 350,000 clones, 89% appearing once. Sequenced input: PBMCs or T cells enriched from blood (not recorded which). The origin of this receptor is a woman aged 35 to 49 who had recovered from COVID-19.

The CDR3 protein is CASSPDRVKMNTEAFF. CDR3 sequence (DNA): TGTGCCAGCAGCCCGGACAGGGTAAAAATGAACACTGAAGCTTTCTTT. V usage is TRBV5-4 and J usage is TRBJ1-1; the match to TRBD1 covers 8 bases. Germline values: CDR1 SGHNT, CDR2 YYREEE (reference sequence). The CDR3 runs 16 residues. Trimming removed 4 bases from V and 0 bases from J; junction bases left unmatched: 8.